This T cell receptor (beta chain) came from a study of radiation and T cells in renal cell carcinoma. Whole-study results and caveats: In blood, top tumor clones expanded by 2 weeks, shrinking by 4.

Profiling relied on immunoSEQ multiplex PCR, and the TCRdb table lists in-frame clones only, not all of them. The table lists fewer than 80,000 clones, around 78% of them singletons. The CDR3 consists of 15 residues. The germline CDR1 and CDR2 sequences are SEHNR and FQNEAQ (reference sequence). V lost 4 bases to trimming and J lost 1 base; unmatched junction nucleotides: 2. As for this clone: Its antigen remains unknown.

Time point denoted: blood 4 weeks post-SBRT, at nephrectomy. As to treatment: 15 Gy SBRT to primary tumor, nephrectomy 4 weeks later. This renal cell carcinoma was of the clear cell type. The chain carries TRBV7-9 and TRBJ2-2, with TRBD1 matching 8 bases. The specimen comprised blood, sampled from a patient whose treatment included radiotherapy and nephrectomy. The receptor comes from a woman aged 55-69 years with renal cell carcinoma. The chain's CDR3 is CASSSDRGNTGELFF. The CDR3 DNA sequence: TGTGCCAGCAGCTCCGACAGGGGGAACACCGGGGAGCTGTTTTTT.